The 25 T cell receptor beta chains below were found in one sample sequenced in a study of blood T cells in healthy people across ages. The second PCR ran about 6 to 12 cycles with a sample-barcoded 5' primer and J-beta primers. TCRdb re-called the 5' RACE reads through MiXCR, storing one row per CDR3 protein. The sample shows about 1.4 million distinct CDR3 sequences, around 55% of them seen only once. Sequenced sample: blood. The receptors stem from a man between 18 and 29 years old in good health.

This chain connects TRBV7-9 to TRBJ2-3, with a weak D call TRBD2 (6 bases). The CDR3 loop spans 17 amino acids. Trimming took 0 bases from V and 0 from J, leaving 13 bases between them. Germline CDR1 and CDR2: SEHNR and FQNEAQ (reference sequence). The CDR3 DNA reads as TGTGCCAGCAGCTTAGCGACCGCAGGGACTAGCACAGATACGCAGTATTTT. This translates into CASSLATAGTSTDTQYF.

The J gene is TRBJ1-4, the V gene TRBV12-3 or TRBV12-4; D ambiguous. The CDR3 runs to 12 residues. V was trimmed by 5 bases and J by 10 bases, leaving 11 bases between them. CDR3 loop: CASSPPGPKLFF. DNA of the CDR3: TGTGCCAGCAGTCCCCCGGGTCCAAAACTGTTTTTT.

The CDR3 sequence is CASSPPGLTTDTQYF. CDR3 nucleotides: TGTGCCAGCAGTCCTCCGGGACTGACTACAGATACGCAGTATTTT. The V call is TRBV27, the J call TRBJ2-3; tentative D call: TRBD2 (6 bases). The CDR3 sequence is 15 residues long. Trimming pared 5 bases from V and 3 bases from J, leaving 15 bases between. Germline values: CDR1 MNHEY, CDR2 SMNVEV (reference sequence).

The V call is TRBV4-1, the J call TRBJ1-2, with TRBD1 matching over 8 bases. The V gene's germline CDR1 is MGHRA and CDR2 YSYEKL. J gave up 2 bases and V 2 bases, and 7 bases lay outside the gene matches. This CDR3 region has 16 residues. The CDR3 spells CASSQPRQGPNYGYTF. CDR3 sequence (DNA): TGCGCCAGCAGCCAACCGAGACAGGGGCCGAACTATGGCTACACCTTC.

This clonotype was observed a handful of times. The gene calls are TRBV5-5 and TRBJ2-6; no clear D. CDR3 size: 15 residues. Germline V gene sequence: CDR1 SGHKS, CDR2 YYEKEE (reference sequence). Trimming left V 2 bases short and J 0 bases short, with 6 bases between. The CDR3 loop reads CASSLEDSGANVLTF. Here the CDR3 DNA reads TGTGCCAGCAGCTTAGAGGACTCTGGGGCCAACGTCCTGACTTTC.

CDR3 nucleotide sequence: TGTGCCACCAGTGAGTTAGCGGGTCGAGGGGAGACCCAGTACTTC. Translating gives CATSELAGRGETQYF. V is TRBV24-1 and J is TRBJ2-5; 7 bases agree with TRBD2. Trimming took 4 bases from V and 5 from J; bases not matched to a gene: 9. CDR3 length: 15 residues. In germline, CDR1 is KGHDR, CDR2 SFDVKD.

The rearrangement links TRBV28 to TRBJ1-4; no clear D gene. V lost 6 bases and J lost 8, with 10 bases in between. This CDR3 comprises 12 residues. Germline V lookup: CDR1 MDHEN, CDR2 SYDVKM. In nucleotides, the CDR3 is TGTGCCAGCAGGGTAGATGAAGAAAAACTGTTTTTT. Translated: CASRVDEEKLFF.

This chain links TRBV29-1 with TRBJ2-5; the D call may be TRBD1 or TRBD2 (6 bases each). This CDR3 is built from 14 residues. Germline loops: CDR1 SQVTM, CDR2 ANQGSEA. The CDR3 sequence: CGAESLGGGETQYF. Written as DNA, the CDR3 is TGCGGCGCTGAATCCTTGGGGGGCGGGGAGACCCAGTACTTC.

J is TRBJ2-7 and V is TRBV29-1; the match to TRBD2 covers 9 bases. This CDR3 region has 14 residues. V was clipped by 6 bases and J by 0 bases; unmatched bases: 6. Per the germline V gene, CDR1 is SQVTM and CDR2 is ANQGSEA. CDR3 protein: CSVLQGLASYEQYF. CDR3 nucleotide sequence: TGCAGCGTCCTACAGGGACTAGCCTCCTACGAGCAGTACTTC.

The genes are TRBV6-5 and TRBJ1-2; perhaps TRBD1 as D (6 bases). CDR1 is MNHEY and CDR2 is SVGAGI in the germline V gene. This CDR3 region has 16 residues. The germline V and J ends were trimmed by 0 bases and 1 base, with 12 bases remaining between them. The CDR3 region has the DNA TGTGCCAGCAGTTACTCGGGGGGCAGAGATAACTATGGCTACACCTTC. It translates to CASSYSGGRDNYGYTF.

The CDR3 loop reads CASSQESGGLETQYF. CDR3 DNA sequence: TGTGCCAGCAGCCAAGAGTCTGGGGGGCTGGAGACCCAGTACTTC. This chain uses TRBV4-2 with TRBJ2-5; either TRBD1 or TRBD2 may supply D (6 bases each). The length of the CDR3 is 15 residues. Trimming stripped 0 bases from V and 5 bases from J, with 13 bases between. Germline CDR1 is LGHNA and CDR2 is YNFKEQ.

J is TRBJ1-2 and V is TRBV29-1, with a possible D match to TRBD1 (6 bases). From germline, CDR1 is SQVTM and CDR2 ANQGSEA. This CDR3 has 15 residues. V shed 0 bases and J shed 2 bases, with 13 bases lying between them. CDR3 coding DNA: TGCAGCGTTGAAGAACTCGCGGACAGCAACTATGGCTACACCTTC. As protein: CSVEELADSNYGYTF.

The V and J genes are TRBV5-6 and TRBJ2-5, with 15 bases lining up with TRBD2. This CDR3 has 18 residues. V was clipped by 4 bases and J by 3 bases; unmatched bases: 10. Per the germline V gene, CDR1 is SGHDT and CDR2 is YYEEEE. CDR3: CASSLGLAGGPIKETQYF. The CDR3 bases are TGTGCCAGCAGCCTGGGACTAGCGGGGGGACCCATAAAAGAGACCCAGTACTTC.

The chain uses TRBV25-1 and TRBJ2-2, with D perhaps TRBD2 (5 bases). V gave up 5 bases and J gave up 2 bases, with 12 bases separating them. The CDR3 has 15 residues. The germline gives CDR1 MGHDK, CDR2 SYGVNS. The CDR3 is CASSRFRGNTGELFF. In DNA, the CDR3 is TGTGCCAGCAGTAGGTTCCGGGGTAACACCGGGGAGCTGTTTTTT.

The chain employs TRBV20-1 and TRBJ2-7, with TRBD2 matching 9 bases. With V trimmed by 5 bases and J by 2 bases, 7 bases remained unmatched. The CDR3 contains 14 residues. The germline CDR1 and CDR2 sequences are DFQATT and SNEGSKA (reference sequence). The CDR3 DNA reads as TGCAGTGCTCGATTAGCGGGAGAACCCTACGAGCAGTACTTC. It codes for CSARLAGEPYEQYF.

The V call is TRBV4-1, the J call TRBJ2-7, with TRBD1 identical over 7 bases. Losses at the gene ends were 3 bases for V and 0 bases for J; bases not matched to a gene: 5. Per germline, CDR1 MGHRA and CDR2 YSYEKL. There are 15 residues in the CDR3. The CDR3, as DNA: TGCGCCAGCAGCCAGCCACAGGGGAACTCCTACGAGCAGTACTTC. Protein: CASSQPQGNSYEQYF.

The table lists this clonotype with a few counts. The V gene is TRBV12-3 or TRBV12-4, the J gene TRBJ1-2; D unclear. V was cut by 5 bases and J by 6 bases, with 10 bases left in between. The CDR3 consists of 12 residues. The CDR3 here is CASSTYLNGYTF. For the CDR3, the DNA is TGTGCCAGCAGTACCTACTTGAATGGCTACACCTTC.

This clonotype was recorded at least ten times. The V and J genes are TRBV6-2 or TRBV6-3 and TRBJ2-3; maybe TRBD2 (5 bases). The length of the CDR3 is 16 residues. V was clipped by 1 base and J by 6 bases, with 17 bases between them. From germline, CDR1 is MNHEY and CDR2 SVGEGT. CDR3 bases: TGTGCCAGCAGTTACTTCCCCCGGGAAACCGGGGATACGCAGTATTTT. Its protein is CASSYFPRETGDTQYF.

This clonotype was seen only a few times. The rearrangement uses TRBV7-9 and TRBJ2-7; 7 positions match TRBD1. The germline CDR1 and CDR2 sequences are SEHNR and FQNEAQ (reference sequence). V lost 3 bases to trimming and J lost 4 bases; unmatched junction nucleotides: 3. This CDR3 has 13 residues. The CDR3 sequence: CASSLTGLYEQYF. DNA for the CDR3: TGTGCCAGCAGCTTGACAGGGCTTTACGAGCAGTACTTC. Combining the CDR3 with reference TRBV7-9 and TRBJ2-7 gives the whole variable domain DTGVSQNPRHKITKRGQNVTFRCDPISEHNRLYWYRQTLGQGPEFLTYFQNEAQLEKSRLLSDRFSAERPKGSFSTLEIQRTEQGDSAMYLCASSLTGLYEQYFGPGTRLTVT.

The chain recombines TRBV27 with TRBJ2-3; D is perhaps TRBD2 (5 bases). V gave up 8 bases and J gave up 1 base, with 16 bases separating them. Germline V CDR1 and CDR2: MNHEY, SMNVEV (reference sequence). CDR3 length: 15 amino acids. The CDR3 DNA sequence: TGTGCCAGCGCGCCCCGGGGAGACGGCACAGATACGCAGTATTTT. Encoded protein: CASAPRGDGTDTQYF.

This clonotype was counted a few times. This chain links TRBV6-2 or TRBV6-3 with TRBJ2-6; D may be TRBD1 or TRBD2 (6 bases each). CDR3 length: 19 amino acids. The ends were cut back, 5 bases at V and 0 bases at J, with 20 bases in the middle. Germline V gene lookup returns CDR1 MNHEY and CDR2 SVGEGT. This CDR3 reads CASSPRGQRANSGANVLTF. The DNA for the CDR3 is TGTGCCAGCAGTCCACGGGGGCAGCGGGCTAACTCTGGGGCCAACGTCCTGACTTTC.

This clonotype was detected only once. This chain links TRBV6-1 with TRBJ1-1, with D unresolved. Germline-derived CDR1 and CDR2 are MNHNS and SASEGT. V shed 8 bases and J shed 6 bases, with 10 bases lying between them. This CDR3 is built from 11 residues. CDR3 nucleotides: TGTGCCAGCGTCATGAGGGCTGAAGCTTTCTTT. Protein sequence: CASVMRAEAFF.

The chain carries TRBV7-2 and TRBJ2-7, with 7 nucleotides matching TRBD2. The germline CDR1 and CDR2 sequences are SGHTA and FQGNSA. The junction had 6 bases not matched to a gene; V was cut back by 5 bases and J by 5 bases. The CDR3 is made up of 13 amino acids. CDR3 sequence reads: CASSGRLADEQYF. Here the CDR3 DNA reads TGTGCCAGCAGCGGGCGGCTAGCGGACGAGCAGTACTTC.

The CDR3 coding sequence is TGCAGCGTTGAGCTTACCAGCGACTCCTACGAGCAGTACTTC. Translating gives CSVELTSDSYEQYF. V gene TRBV29-1 combines with J gene TRBJ2-7, with D uncertain. The V gene's germline CDR1 is SQVTM and CDR2 ANQGSEA. This CDR3 is built from 14 residues. V lost 3 bases, J lost 0 bases, and 12 bases lay in between.

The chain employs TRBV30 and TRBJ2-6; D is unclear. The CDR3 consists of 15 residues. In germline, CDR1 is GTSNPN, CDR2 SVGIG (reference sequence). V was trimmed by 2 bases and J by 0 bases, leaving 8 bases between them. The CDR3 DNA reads TGTGCCTGGAGTCACCTCACCTCTGGGGCCAACGTCCTGACTTTC. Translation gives CAWSHLTSGANVLTF.